The 8 T cell receptor beta chains in this list originate from one sample, sequenced in a study of T cell repertoires in cytomegalovirus infection. Their specific antigens are unknown. TCRdb recomputed calls from the reads with MiXCR, one row per CDR3 protein. This table holds about 900,000 distinct CDR3 sequences, around 32% found once. The starting material was cultured CD8+ T cells from PBMCs, obtained from culture after CMV antigen stimulation. These receptors came from a human donor in good health (CMV status not recorded). Some clones in this sample may be carry-over from other donors' samples.

This clonotype has at least ten counts. This sequence joins TRBV7-6 and TRBJ2-1, with TRBD2 matching over 9 bases. Germline loops: CDR1 SGHVS, CDR2 FNYEAQ. Trimming removed 0 bases from V and 5 bases from J; junction bases left unmatched: 2. The CDR3 has 15 residues. The CDR3 spells CASSLALAGHNEQFF. The CDR3 bases are TGTGCCAGCAGCTTAGCACTAGCGGGCCACAATGAGCAGTTCTTC.

In its sample, this clonotype was seen a few times. The chain links TRBV6-5 to TRBJ2-5, with D perhaps TRBD2 (6 bases). Trimming pared 6 bases from V and 2 bases from J, leaving 16 bases between. Per germline, CDR1 MNHEY and CDR2 SVGAGI. This CDR3 has 15 residues. The CDR3 nucleotides read TGTGCCAGCAGACCCGGGGTAGCGGAACAAGAGACCCAGTACTTC. Protein: CASRPGVAEQETQYF.

The chain joins TRBV29-1 to TRBJ1-2; D unclear. The CDR3 is 13 amino acids. Germline V CDR1 and CDR2: SQVTM, ANQGSEA. V lost 4 bases to trimming and J lost 5 bases, with 14 bases between them. CDR3 DNA sequence: TGCAGCGTTGGTCGTGACCTCCAATATGGCTACACCTTC. Translation: CSVGRDLQYGYTF. The whole variable domain, filled in from reference TRBV29-1 and TRBJ1-2, reads SAVISQKPSRDICQRGTSLTIQCQVDSQVTMMFWYRQQPGQSLTLIATANQGSEATYESGFVIDKFPISRPNLTFSTLTVSNMSPEDSSIYLCSVGRDLQYGYTFGSGTRLTVV.

The table lists this clonotype with a few counts. The rearrangement joins TRBV7-9 to TRBJ1-2, with 8 bases fitting TRBD1. The junction had 9 bases not matched to a gene; V was cut back by 6 bases and J by 6 bases. Germline V CDR1 and CDR2: SEHNR, FQNEAQ (reference sequence). CDR3 length: 14 amino acids. The CDR3 DNA is TGTGCCAGCAGGCGCGACAGGGGAACGGATGGCTACACCTTC. Amino acid sequence: CASRRDRGTDGYTF.

This clonotype was seen a few times. The CDR3 here is CASRGGGGSTDTQYF. CDR3 sequence (DNA): TGTGCCAGCAGGGGTGGAGGGGGGAGCACAGATACGCAGTATTTT. The chain has TRBV28 and TRBJ2-3; possibly TRBD1 or TRBD2 for D (6 bases each). The germline V gene encodes CDR1 MDHEN and CDR2 SYDVKM. V gave up 6 bases and J gave up 0 bases, with 13 bases separating them. The CDR3 sequence is 15 residues long.

The CDR3 loop is CSARTDTQYF. For the CDR3, the DNA is TGCAGTGCCCGGACAGATACGCAGTATTTT. The J gene is TRBJ2-3, the V gene TRBV20-1; no firm D call. V gave up 6 bases and J gave up 3 bases, with 4 bases separating them. Germline V gene lookup returns CDR1 DFQATT and CDR2 SNEGSKA (reference sequence). This CDR3 spans 10 amino acids.

This clonotype was detected only a few times. V usage is TRBV9 and J usage is TRBJ2-2; 13 nucleotides line up with TRBD2. The CDR3 has 16 amino acids. The V gene end was trimmed by 3 bases and the J gene end by 6 bases; junction bases not matched to a gene: 5. Germline lookup yields CDR1 SGDLS and CDR2 YYNGEE. For the CDR3, the DNA is TGTGCCAGCAGCGAAGCGACTAGCGGGGGGTCCGGGGAGCTGTTTTTT. Amino acid sequence: CASSEATSGGSGELFF.

Many counts were recorded for this clonotype. The chain links TRBV7-6 to TRBJ2-3; 7 positions match TRBD1. The CDR3 length is 12 residues. With 4 bases clipped from V and 9 bases from J, the junction kept 4 bases outside the gene matches. The germline CDR1 and CDR2 sequences are SGHVS and FNYEAQ. CDR3 DNA sequence: TGTGCCAGCAGCTATGGACAGGCCACGCAGTATTTT. Encoded protein: CASSYGQATQYF.